This entry lists 10 T cell receptor beta chains sequenced from one sample in a study of T cells in Graves' hyperthyroidism and ophthalmopathy. What was amplified from RNA transcripts were TCR beta CDR3 regions. When the TCR CDR3 underwent first-round RT-PCR, the HTBI primer set was used. One entry per CDR3 protein, called by TCRdb with MiXCR from the multiplex PCR reads. In the table there are roughly 380,000 distinct CDR3 sequences, about 14% of which are singletons. The specimen was blood. These receptors originate from a woman aged 60-75 years with Graves' hyperthyroidism.

The V call is TRBV3-1, the J call TRBJ1-2, with TRBD1 matching 8 bases. V trimming: 4 bases; J trimming: 5 bases; junction bases outside the gene matches: 6. The CDR3 length is 14 residues. The germline V gene encodes CDR1 LGHDT and CDR2 YNNKEL (reference sequence). The CDR3 region has the DNA TGTGCCAGCAGCCTCACAGGGGGATGGTATGGCTACACCTTC. Protein: CASSLTGGWYGYTF.

This clonotype was seen many times. The gene calls are TRBV7-8 and TRBJ1-5; D gene unclear. With 3 bases removed from V and 7 bases from J, the gap between germline ends came to 10 bases. Germline V gene sequence: CDR1 SGHVS, CDR2 FQNEAQ. The CDR3 length is 13 residues. The CDR3: CASSFHEDQPQHF. The CDR3 DNA reads as TGTGCCAGCAGCTTTCACGAGGACCAGCCCCAGCATTTT. Based on the CDR3 plus reference TRBV7-8 and TRBJ1-5, the full variable domain is GAGVSQSPRYKVAKRGQDVALRCDPISGHVSLFWYQQALGQGPEFLTYFQNEAQLDKSGLPSDRFFAERPEGSVSTLKIQRTQQEDSAVYLCASSFHEDQPQHFGDGTRLSIL.

The chain uses TRBV20-1 and TRBJ2-5, with D perhaps matching TRBD1 or TRBD2 (6 bases each). This CDR3 contains 16 residues. Deletions cut 0 bases from V and 1 base from J, with 15 bases between. CDR1 is DFQATT and CDR2 is SNEGSKA in the germline V gene (reference sequence). CDR3 sequence (DNA): TGCAGTGCTAGAGATCGGGGCGGGACAACCCAAGAGACCCAGTACTTC. This sequence encodes CSARDRGGTTQETQYF.

This clonotype occurred many times. The V call is TRBV12-3 or TRBV12-4, the J call TRBJ2-3; D is unresolved. The germline V and J ends were trimmed by 10 bases and 4 bases, with 12 bases remaining between them. This CDR3 spans 12 amino acids. CDR3 amino acids: CATEKEADTQYF. CDR3 DNA sequence: TGTGCCACCGAGAAAGAGGCAGATACGCAGTATTTT.

V gene TRBV11-1 combines with J gene TRBJ2-7; no firm D call. The CDR3 is 12 amino acids. V was cut by 5 bases and J by 4 bases, with 9 bases left in between. CDR1 is SGHAT and CDR2 is FQDESV in the germline V gene (reference sequence). The CDR3: CASSRAKYEQYF. The CDR3 coding sequence is TGTGCCAGCAGCCGTGCGAAATACGAGCAGTACTTC.

The chain joins TRBV19 to TRBJ2-3, with 14 bases matching TRBD2. In germline, CDR1 is LNHDA, CDR2 SQIVND (reference sequence). The CDR3 loop spans 18 amino acids. The V gene end was trimmed by 7 bases and the J gene end by 3 bases; junction bases not matched to a gene: 12. This CDR3 reads CASMMRGRTSGGTDTQYF. The CDR3 bases are TGTGCCAGTATGATGAGGGGAAGGACTAGCGGGGGGACAGATACGCAGTATTTT.

This clonotype was counted between two and nine times. The chain joins TRBV5-1 to TRBJ2-3; D is perhaps TRBD2 (6 bases). The V end was cut by 3 bases, the J end by 5 bases, with 13 bases between. Germline CDR1 is SGHRS and CDR2 is YFSETQ. The CDR3 spans 14 residues. CDR3 nucleotide sequence: TGCGCCAGCAGCTGGGGGGAACAAGGAGATACGCAGTATTTT. Its protein is CASSWGEQGDTQYF.

In this sample, this clonotype turned up many times. This chain connects TRBV12-3 or TRBV12-4 to TRBJ2-7, with D unresolved. V was pared by 1 base and J by 4 bases, with 8 bases between. This CDR3 comprises 13 residues. CDR3 bases: TGTGCCAGCAGTTTAGGAACATCTTACGAGCAGTACTTC. Translation: CASSLGTSYEQYF.

This rearrangement joins TRBV11-3 to TRBJ2-1; 14 bases line up with TRBD2. CDR3 length: 15 residues. Germline-derived CDR1 and CDR2 are SGHNT and YENEEA. Losses at the gene ends were 5 bases for V and 7 bases for J; bases not matched to a gene: 4. For the CDR3, the DNA is TGTGCCAGCAGCGCCGGGACTAGCGGGAGTAATGAGCAGTTCTTC. It translates to CASSAGTSGSNEQFF.

The sample holds many counts of this clonotype. V and J are TRBV12-3 or TRBV12-4 and TRBJ1-2; 7 positions match TRBD1. V shed 5 bases and J 8 bases; nucleotides not matched to a gene: 5. The CDR3 extends over 12 amino acids. The CDR3 DNA sequence: TGTGCCAGCAGTACAGGGGCGGGCGGCTACACCTTC. It specifies CASSTGAGGYTF.